The 8 T cell receptor beta chains reported below all come from one sample, sequenced in a study of blood T cell repertoires in COVID-19. Assay: immunoSEQ multiplex PCR; the TCRdb copy retains only in-frame clones and omits some. Among tens of thousands of clones listed, roughly 94% were seen once. The sample consisted of peripheral blood. Source of these receptors: a man in his fifties or sixties with active COVID-19.

This clone was detected only once. The chain couples TRBV12-3 or TRBV12-4 to TRBJ2-7; no clear D gene. The CDR3 totals 12 residues. The ends were cut back, 5 bases at V and 6 bases at J, with 11 bases in the middle. The CDR3 protein is CASSAIWLEQYF. The CDR3 DNA sequence: TGTGCCAGCAGTGCAATTTGGCTCGAGCAGTACTTC.

The V call is TRBV10-3, the J call TRBJ2-7; 8 bases are shared with TRBD2. The CDR3 contains 16 residues. Unmatched junction bases numbered 6, after V lost 1 base and J lost 1 base. Germline lookup yields CDR1 ENHRY and CDR2 SYGVKD. Here the CDR3 reads CAISEFDSGESYEQYF. The CDR3 DNA sequence: TGTGCCATCAGTGAGTTCGATAGCGGGGAGTCCTACGAGCAGTACTTC.

V gene TRBV10-1 combines with J gene TRBJ1-5, with D unclear. Germline-derived CDR1 and CDR2 are WNHNN and SYGVQD (reference sequence). The CDR3 covers 13 residues. The V end was cut by 0 bases, the J end by 4 bases, with 4 bases between. The CDR3 DNA follows: TGCGCCAGCAGTGAGTCACGGAATCAGCCCCAGCATTTT. Translated, it gives CASSESRNQPQHF.

This chain links TRBV5-1 with TRBJ2-7, with 10 bases that match TRBD2. Per germline, CDR1 SGHRS and CDR2 YFSETQ. The ends lost 4 bases at V and 3 bases at J; junction bases unmatched: 7. The CDR3 totals 15 residues. In nucleotides, the CDR3 is TGCGCCAGCAGCCCTGAGCCTAGCGGGGGCTACGAGCAGTACTTC. Its protein product is CASSPEPSGGYEQYF. Supplemented by reference TRBV5-1 and TRBJ2-7, the full variable domain reads KAGVTQTPRYLIKTRGQQVTLSCSPISGHRSVSWYQQTPGQGLQFLFEYFSETQRNKGNFPGRFSGRQFSNSRSEMNVSTLELGDSALYLCASSPEPSGGYEQYFGPGTRLTVT.

V and J are TRBV7-6 and TRBJ2-3; TRBD1 is a possible D gene (6 bases). Trimming shortened V by 5 bases and J by 1 base, and 22 bases separated the two germline ends. CDR3 length: 18 residues. Per the germline V gene, CDR1 is SGHVS and CDR2 is FNYEAQ. The CDR3 sequence: CASSALRTGLRRTDTQYF. CDR3 in DNA: TGTGCCAGCAGCGCCCTTCGCACAGGGTTACGTCGCACAGATACGCAGTATTTT. Variable domain in full (rest from reference TRBV7-6 and TRBJ2-3): GAGVSQSPRYKVTKRGQDVALRCDPISGHVSLYWYRQALGQGPEFLTYFNYEAQQDKSGLPNDRFSAERPEGSISTLTIQRTEQRDSAMYRCASSALRTGLRRTDTQYFGPGTRLTVL.

The chain couples TRBV29-1 to TRBJ1-2, with D perhaps matching TRBD1 (6 bases). V lost 2 bases and J lost 5, with 9 bases in between. CDR1 is SQVTM, CDR2 ANQGSEA, per germline. This CDR3 has 12 amino acids. The CDR3 DNA sequence: TGCAGCGTTGAAAGGACAGATTATGGCTACACCTTC. It specifies CSVERTDYGYTF.

The chain employs TRBV5-8 and TRBJ2-3; 8 positions match TRBD1. The CDR3 covers 15 residues. With 0 bases clipped from V and 4 bases from J, the junction kept 4 bases outside the gene matches. CDR1 and CDR2 from the germline V gene are SGHTS and YDEGEE. The CDR3 loop is CASSLGQGSPDTQYF. The CDR3 DNA is TGTGCCAGCAGCTTGGGACAGGGGAGCCCAGATACGCAGTATTTT.

This clone was detected once. The J gene is TRBJ1-5, the V gene TRBV5-6, with 8 nucleotides matching TRBD1. Germline CDR1 is SGHDT and CDR2 is YYEEEE. The CDR3 length is 15 residues. V dropped 4 bases and J dropped 3; count of bases not matched to a gene: 6. The CDR3 region has the DNA TGTGCCAGCAGCACCCGGACAGGGAACAATCAGCCCCAGCATTTT. Translation gives CASSTRTGNNQPQHF.